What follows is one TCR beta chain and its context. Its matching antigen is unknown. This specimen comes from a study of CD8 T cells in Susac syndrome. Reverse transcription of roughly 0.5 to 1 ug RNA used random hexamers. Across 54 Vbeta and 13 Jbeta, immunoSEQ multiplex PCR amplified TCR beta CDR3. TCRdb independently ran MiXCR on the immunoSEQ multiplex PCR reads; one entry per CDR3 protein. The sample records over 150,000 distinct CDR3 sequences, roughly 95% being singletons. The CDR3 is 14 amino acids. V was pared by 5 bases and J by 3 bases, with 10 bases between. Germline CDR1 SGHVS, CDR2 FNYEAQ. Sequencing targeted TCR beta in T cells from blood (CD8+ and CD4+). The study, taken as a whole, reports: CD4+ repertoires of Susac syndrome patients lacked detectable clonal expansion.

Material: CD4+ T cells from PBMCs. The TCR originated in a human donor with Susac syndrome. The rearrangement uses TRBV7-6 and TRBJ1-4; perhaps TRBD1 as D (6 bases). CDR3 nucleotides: TGTGCCAGCAGCCCCCCAGGGGCTAATGAAAAACTGTTTTTT. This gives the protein CASSPPGANEKLFF. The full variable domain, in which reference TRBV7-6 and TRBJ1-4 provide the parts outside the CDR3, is GAGVSQSPRYKVTKRGQDVALRCDPISGHVSLYWYRQALGQGPEFLTYFNYEAQQDKSGLPNDRFSAERPEGSISTLTIQRTEQRDSAMYRCASSPPGANEKLFFGSGTQLSVL.